This T cell receptor beta chain originates from a study of blood T cells in healthy people across ages. Findings and limits, study-wide: A strong correlation was seen between TCR beta diversity and naive T cell percentage. Both higher diversity and more naive CD4+ cells marked long-lived donors when set against aged donors. The recorded TCR beta diversity per million T cells decreased in a roughly linear manner with age. Any changes in expanded clonotypes were possibly confounded, as donor CMV status remained unknown.

Combining a sample-barcoded 5' primer with a J-beta primer mix, a second PCR ran for roughly 6 to 12 cycles. A single record per CDR3 protein comes from TCRdb applying MiXCR to the 5' RACE reads. This sample has 800,000 to 1,000,000 distinct CDR3 sequences, with around 48% found just once. Regarding this clonotype: Its antigen is still unknown.

Germline V gene lookup returns CDR1 SGHRS and CDR2 YFSETQ. CDR3 length: 13 residues. Trimming took 3 bases from V and 9 from J, leaving 13 bases between them. Input material: blood. V is TRBV5-1 and J is TRBJ2-1, with D perhaps given as TRBD1 or TRBD2 (5 bases each). The sequence came from a man under 40 in good health. CDR3 region: CASSSGPTSEQFF. CDR3 coding DNA: TGCGCCAGCAGCTCGGGGCCCACCAGTGAGCAGTTCTTC. The entire variable domain, with the rest obtained from reference TRBV5-1 and TRBJ2-1, is as follows: KAGVTQTPRYLIKTRGQQVTLSCSPISGHRSVSWYQQTPGQGLQFLFEYFSETQRNKGNFPGRFSGRQFSNSRSEMNVSTLELGDSALYLCASSSGPTSEQFFGPGTRLTVL.